This TCR beta chain was profiled in a study of cytomegalovirus exposure and HLA in healthy donors. Healthy individuals who donated bone marrow served as the donors. This clone was detected a few times. Its antigen is still unknown. Germline loops: CDR1 SGHAT, CDR2 FQNNGV. After removal of 1 base from V and 4 bases from J, the junction contained 9 bases not matched to a gene. The CDR3 spans 17 residues. The study, taken as a whole, reports: When a later analysis compared HLA-associated TCR beta chains with equally common others, the HLA-associated chains turned out to be more clonally expanded and to have lower generation probabilities. Presence/absence results assume similar sequencing depth per donor, which may not hold.

The PCR was carried out with 60 Vbeta primers and 13 Jbeta primers. The table came from immunoSEQ multiplex PCR; TCRdb's copy has only in-frame clones and leaves some out. The sample has more than 95,000 clones; less than 80% are singletons. The TCR was taken from a woman aged 35 to 49 in good health and CMV-seropositive. Input material: PBMCs. The chain uses TRBV11-2 and TRBJ2-7, with 11 bases fitting TRBD1. The DNA for the CDR3 is TGTGCCAGCAGCTTAGTAAGACTAGGACAGGGGGCTTACGAGCAGTACTTC. Protein: CASSLVRLGQGAYEQYF.